This T cell receptor (beta chain) was found in a study of control samples from healthy donors and cancer patients. Sequencing used immunoSEQ multiplex PCR; TCRdb keeps in-frame clones, though not all of them. This table holds 120,000 or so clones, about 87% found once. The clonotype was recovered from a man in his fifties or sixties in good health. The sequencing input was blood.

CDR3: CASSALQALVNTEAFF. In DNA form, the CDR3 reads TGTGCCAGCAGCGCGTTACAGGCTCTCGTGAACACTGAAGCTTTCTTT. The chain uses TRBV11-1 and TRBJ1-1; possibly TRBD1 for D (5 bases). The ends were cut back, 5 bases at V and 0 bases at J, with 16 bases in the middle. CDR1 SGHAT and CDR2 FQDESV come from the germline V gene (reference sequence). CDR3 size: 16 residues.